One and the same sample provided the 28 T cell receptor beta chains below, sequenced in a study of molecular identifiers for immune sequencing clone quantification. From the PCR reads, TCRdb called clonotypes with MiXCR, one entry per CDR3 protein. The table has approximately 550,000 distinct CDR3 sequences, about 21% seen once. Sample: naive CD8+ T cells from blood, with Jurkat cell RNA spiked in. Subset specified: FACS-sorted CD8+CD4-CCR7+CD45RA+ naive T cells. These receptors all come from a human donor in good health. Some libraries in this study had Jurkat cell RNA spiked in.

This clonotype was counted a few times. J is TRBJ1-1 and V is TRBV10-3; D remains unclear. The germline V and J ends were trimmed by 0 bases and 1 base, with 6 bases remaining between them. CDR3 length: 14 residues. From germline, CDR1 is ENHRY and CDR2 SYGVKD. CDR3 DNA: TGTGCCATCAGTGAGTCGCTACCGAACACTGAAGCTTTCTTT. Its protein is CAISESLPNTEAFF.

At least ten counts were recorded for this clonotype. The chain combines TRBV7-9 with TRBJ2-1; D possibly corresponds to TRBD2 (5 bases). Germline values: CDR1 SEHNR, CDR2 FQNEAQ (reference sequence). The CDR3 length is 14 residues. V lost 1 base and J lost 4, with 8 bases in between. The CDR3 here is CASSLVGSYNEQFF. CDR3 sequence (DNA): TGTGCCAGCAGCTTAGTGGGGAGTTACAATGAGCAGTTCTTC.

The CDR3 loop is CASQQSAFGGANVLTF. As DNA, the CDR3 is TGTGCCAGCCAACAGTCTGCTTTCGGTGGGGCCAACGTCCTGACTTTC. The chain is built from TRBV3-1 and TRBJ2-6, with D unclear. CDR3 length equals 16 residues. The germline V and J ends were trimmed by 8 bases and 3 bases, with 17 bases remaining between them. Germline loops: CDR1 LGHDT, CDR2 YNNKEL (reference sequence).

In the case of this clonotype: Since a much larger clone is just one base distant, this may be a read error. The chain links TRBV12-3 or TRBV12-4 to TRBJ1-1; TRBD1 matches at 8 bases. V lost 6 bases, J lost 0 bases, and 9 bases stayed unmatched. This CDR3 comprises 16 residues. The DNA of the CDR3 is TGTGCCAGCAGCACCGGGACAGGAGTCGTGAACACTGAAGCTTTCTTT. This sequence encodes CASSTGTGVVNTEAFF.

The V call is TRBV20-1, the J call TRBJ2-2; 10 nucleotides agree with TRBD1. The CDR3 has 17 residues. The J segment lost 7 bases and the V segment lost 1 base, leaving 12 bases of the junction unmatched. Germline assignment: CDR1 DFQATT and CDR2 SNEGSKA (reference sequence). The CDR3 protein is CSARAVTGTGVHGELFF. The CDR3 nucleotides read TGCAGTGCTAGAGCAGTTACCGGGACAGGGGTTCACGGGGAGCTGTTTTTT.

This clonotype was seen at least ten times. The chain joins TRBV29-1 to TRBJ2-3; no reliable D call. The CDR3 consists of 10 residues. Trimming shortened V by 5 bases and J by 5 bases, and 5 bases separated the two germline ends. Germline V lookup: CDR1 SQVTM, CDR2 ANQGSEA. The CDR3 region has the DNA TGCAGCGTTCGGATAGATACGCAGTATTTT. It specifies CSVRIDTQYF.

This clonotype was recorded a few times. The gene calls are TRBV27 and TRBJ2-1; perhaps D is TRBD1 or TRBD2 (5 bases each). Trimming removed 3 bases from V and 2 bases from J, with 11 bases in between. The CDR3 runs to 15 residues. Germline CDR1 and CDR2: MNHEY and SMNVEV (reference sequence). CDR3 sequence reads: CASSFGQGPYNEQFF. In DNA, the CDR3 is TGTGCCAGCAGTTTCGGTCAGGGACCCTACAATGAGCAGTTCTTC.

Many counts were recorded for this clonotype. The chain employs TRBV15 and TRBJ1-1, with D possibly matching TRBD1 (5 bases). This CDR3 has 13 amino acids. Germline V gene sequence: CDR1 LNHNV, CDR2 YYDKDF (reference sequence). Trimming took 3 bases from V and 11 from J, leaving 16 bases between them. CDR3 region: CATSSSGPAGAFF. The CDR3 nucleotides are TGTGCCACCAGCAGCTCAGGGCCCGCGGGGGCTTTCTTT.

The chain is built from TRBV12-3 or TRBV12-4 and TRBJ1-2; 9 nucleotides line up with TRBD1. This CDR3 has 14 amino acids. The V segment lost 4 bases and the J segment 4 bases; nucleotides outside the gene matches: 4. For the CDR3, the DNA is TGTGCCAGCAGTTGGACAGGGGTCGGCTATGGCTACACCTTC. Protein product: CASSWTGVGYGYTF.

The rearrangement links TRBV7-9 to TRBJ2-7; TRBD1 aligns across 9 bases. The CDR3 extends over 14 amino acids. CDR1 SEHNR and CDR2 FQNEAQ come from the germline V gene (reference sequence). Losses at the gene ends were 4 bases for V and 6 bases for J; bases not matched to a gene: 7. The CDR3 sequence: CASSSWTGDSEQYF. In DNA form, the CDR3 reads TGTGCCAGCAGCTCCTGGACAGGGGACTCCGAGCAGTACTTC.

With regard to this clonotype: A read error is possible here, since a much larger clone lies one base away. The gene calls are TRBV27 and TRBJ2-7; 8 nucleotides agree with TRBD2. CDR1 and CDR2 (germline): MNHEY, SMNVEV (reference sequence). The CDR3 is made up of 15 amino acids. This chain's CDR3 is CPSSFTSGGTYEQYF. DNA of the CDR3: TGTCCCAGCAGTTTCACTAGCGGAGGAACCTACGAGCAGTACTTC.

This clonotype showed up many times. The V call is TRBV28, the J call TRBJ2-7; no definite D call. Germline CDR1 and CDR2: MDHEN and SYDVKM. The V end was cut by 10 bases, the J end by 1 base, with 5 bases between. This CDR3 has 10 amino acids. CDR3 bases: TGTGCCACCTCGTCCTACGAGCAGTACTTC. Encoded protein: CATSSYEQYF.

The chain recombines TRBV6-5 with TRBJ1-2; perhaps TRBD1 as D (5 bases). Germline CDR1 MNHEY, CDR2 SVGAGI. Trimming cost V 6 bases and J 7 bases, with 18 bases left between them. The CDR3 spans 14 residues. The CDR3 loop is CASSKGLTMFGYTF. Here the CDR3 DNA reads TGTGCCAGCAGCAAGGGACTAACTATGTTTGGCTACACCTTC.

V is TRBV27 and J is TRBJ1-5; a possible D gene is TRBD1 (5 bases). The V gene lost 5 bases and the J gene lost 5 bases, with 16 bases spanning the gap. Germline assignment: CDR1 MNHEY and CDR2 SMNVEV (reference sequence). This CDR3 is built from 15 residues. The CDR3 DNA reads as TGTGCCAGCAGTCCCCTTACGGGGGGTGATCAGCCCCAGCATTTT. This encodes CASSPLTGGDQPQHF.

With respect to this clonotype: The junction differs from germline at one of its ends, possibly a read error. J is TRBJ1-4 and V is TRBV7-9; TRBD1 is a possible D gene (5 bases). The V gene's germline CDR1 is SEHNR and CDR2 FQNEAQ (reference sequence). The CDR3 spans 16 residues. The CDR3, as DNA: TGTGCCAGCAGGCATGCACCAACAGGAAACAATGAAAAACTATTTTTT. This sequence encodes CASRHAPTGNNEKLFF.

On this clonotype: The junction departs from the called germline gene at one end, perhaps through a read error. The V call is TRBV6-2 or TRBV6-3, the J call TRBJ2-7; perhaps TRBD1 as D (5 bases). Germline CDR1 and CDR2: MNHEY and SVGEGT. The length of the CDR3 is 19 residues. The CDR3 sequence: CAGSYSSWGLPSPSYEQYF. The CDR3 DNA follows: TGTGCCGGCAGTTACTCGAGTTGGGGCCTACCGTCCCCTTCCTACGAGCAGTACTTC.

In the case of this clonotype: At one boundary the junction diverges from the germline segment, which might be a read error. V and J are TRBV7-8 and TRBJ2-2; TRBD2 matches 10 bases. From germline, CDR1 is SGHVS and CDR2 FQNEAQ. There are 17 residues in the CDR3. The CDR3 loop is CASSPRIAGGNTGELSF. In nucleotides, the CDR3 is TGTGCCAGCAGCCCCCGGATAGCGGGGGGTAACACCGGGGAGCTGTCTTTT. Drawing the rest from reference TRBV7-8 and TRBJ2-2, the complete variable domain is GAGVSQSPRYKVAKRGQDVALRCDPISGHVSLFWYQQALGQGPEFLTYFQNEAQLDKSGLPSDRFFAERPEGSVSTLKIQRTQQEDSAVYLCASSPRIAGGNTGELSFGEGSRLTVL.

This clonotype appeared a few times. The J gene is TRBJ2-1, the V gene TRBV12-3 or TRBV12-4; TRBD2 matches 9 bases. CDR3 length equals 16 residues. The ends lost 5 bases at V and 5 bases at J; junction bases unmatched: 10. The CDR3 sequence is CASSPVGTSTNNEQFF. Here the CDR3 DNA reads TGTGCCAGCAGTCCCGTGGGGACTAGCACAAACAATGAGCAGTTCTTC.

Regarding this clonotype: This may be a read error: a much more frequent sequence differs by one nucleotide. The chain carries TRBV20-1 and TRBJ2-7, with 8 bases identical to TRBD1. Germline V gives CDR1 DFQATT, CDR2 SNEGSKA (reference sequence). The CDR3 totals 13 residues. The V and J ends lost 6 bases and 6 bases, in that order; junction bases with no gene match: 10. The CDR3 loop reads CSAEVQGACEQYF. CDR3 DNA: TGCAGTGCCGAGGTCCAGGGGGCCTGCGAGCAGTACTTC.

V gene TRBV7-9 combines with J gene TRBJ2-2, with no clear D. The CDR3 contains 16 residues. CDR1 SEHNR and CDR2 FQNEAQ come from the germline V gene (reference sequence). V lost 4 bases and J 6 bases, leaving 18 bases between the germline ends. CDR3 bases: TGTGCCAGCAGCTCGCCCCCGGCCGGGTCCGCCGGGGAGCTGTTTTTT. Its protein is CASSSPPAGSAGELFF.

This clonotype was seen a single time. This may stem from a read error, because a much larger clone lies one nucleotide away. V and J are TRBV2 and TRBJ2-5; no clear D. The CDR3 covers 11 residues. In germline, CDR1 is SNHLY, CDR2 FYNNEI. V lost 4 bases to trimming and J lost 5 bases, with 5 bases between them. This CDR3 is CASSGAETQYF. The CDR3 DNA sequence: TGTGCCAGCAGTGGGGCGGAGACCCAGTACTTC.

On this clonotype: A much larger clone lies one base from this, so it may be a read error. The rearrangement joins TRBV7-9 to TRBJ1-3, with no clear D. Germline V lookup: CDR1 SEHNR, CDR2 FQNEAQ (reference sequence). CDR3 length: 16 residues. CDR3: CASSFLSTSSGNTTYF. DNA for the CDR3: TGTGCCAGCAGCTTTTTGTCGACGAGCTCTGGAAACACCACATATTTT.

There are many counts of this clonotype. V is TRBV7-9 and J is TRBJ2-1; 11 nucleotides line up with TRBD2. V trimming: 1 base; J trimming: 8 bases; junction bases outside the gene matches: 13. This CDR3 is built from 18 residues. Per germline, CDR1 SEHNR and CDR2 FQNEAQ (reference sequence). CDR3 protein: CASSLVSSGGPGSYEQFF. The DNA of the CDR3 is TGTGCCAGCAGCTTAGTTTCTAGCGGGGGGCCGGGTTCTTATGAGCAGTTCTTC. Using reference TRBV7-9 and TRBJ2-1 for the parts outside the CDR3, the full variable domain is DTGVSQNPRHKITKRGQNVTFRCDPISEHNRLYWYRQTLGQGPEFLTYFQNEAQLEKSRLLSDRFSAERPKGSFSTLEIQRTEQGDSAMYLCASSLVSSGGPGSYEQFFGPGTRLTVL.

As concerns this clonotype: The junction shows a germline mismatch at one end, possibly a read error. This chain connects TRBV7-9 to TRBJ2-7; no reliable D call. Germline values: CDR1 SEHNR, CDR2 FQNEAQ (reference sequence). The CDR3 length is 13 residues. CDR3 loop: CDSSPPGRYEQYF. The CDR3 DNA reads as TGTGACAGCAGCCCTCCGGGCCGCTACGAGCAGTACTTC.

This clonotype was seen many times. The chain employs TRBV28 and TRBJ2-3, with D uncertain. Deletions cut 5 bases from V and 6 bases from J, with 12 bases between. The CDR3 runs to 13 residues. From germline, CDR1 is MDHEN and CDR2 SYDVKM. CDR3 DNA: TGTGCCAGCAGTCACTATACCACTGATACGCAGTATTTT. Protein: CASSHYTTDTQYF.

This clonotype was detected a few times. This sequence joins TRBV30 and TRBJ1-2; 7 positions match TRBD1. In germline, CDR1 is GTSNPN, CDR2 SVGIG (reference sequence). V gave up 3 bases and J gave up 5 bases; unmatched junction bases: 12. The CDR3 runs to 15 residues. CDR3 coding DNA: TGTGCCTGGAGAAAGATTGGACAGGCCATATATGGCTACACCTTC. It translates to CAWRKIGQAIYGYTF.

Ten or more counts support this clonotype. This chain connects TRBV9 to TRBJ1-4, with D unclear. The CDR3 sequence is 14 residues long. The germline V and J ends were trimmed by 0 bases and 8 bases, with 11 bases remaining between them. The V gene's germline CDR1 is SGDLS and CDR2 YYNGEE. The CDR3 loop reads CASSVDGGREKLFF. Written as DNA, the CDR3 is TGTGCCAGCAGCGTAGATGGAGGTCGAGAAAAACTGTTTTTT.

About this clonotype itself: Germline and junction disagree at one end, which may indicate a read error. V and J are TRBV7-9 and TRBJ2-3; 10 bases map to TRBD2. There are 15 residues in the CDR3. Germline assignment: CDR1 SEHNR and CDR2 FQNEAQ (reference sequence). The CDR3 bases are TGTGCCAGCAGCTTCGGACTAGCGGTCACAGATACGCGGTATTTT. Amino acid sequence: CASSFGLAVTDTRYF.